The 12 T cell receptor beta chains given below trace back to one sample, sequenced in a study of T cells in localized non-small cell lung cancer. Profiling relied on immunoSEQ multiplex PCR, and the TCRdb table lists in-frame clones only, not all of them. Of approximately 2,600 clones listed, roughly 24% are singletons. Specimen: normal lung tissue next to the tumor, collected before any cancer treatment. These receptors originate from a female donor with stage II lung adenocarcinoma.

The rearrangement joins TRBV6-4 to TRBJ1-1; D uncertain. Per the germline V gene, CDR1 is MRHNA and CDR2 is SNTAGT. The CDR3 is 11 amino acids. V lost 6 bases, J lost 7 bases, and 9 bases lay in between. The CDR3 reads CASSQGSEAFF. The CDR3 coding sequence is TGTGCCAGCAGCCAAGGGAGTGAAGCTTTCTTT.

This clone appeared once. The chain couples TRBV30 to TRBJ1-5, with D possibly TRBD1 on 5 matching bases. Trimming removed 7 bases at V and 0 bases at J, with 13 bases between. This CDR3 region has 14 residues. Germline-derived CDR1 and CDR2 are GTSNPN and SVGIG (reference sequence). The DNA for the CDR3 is TGTGCCTATAAAACAGGAAATAGCAATCAGCCCCAGCATTTT. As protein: CAYKTGNSNQPQHF. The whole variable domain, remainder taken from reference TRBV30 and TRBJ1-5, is SQTIHQWPATLVQPVGSPLSLECTVEGTSNPNLYWYRQAAGRGLQLLFYSVGIGQISSEVPQNLSASRPQDRQFILSSKKLLLSDSGFYLCAYKTGNSNQPQHFGDGTRLSIL.

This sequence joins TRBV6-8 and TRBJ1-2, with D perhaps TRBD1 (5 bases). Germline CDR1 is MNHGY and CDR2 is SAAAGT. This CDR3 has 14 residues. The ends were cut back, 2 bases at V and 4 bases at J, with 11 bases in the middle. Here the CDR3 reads CASSYGGSGYGYTF. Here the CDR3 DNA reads TGTGCCAGCAGTTACGGGGGTTCCGGCTATGGCTACACCTTC.

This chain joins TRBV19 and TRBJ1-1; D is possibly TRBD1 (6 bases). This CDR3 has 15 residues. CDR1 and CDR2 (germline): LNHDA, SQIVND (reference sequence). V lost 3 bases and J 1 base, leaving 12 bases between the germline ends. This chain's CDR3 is CASSIQRGANTEAFF. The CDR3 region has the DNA TGTGCCAGTAGTATTCAGCGGGGGGCGAACACTGAAGCTTTCTTT.

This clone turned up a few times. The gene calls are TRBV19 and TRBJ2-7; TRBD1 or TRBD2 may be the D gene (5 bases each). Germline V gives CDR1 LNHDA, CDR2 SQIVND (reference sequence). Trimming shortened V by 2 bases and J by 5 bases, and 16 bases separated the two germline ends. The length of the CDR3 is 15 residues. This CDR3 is CASSIMGTGYDEQYF. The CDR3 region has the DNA TGTGCCAGTAGTATAATGGGGACCGGATACGACGAGCAGTACTTC.

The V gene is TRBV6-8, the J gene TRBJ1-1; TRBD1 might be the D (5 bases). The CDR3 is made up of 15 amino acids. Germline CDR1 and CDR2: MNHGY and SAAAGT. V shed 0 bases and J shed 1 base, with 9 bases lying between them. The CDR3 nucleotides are TGTGCCAGCAGTTACTCGAAAGGGGCGAACACTGAAGCTTTCTTT. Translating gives CASSYSKGANTEAFF.

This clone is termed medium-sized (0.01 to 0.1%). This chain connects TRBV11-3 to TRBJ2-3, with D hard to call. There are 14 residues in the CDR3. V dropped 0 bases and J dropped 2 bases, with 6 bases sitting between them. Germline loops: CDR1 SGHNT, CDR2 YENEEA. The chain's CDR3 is CASSLERYTDTQYF. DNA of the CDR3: TGTGCCAGCAGCTTAGAACGGTACACAGATACGCAGTATTTT.

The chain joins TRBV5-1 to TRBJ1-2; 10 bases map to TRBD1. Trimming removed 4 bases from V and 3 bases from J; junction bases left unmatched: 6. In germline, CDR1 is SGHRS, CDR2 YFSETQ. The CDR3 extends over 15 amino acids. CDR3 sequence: CASSPGQGVDYGYTF. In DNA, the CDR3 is TGCGCCAGCAGCCCAGGACAGGGGGTGGACTATGGCTACACCTTC.

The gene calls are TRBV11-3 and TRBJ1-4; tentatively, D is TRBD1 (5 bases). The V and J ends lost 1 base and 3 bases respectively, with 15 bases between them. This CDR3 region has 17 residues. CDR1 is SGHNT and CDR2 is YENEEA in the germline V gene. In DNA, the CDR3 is TGTGCCAGCAGCTTAGTTCACAACTCACAGGCTAATGAAAAACTGTTTTTT. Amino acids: CASSLVHNSQANEKLFF.

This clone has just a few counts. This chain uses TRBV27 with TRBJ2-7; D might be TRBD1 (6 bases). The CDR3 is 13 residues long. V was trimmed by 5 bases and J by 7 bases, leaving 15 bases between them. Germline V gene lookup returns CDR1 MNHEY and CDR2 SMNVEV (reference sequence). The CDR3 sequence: CASSPGHLGEQYF. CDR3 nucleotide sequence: TGTGCCAGCAGTCCGGGACACTTGGGAGAGCAGTACTTC.

CDR3 amino acids: CASSPGAARTDTQYF. For the CDR3, the DNA is TGTGCCAGCTCACCAGGCGCGGCGCGCACAGATACGCAGTATTTT. The chain couples TRBV18 to TRBJ2-3; D not certain. The germline CDR1 and CDR2 sequences are KGHSH and LQKENI. This CDR3 is 15 amino acids long. V was shortened by 2 bases and J by 1 base, with 10 bases between the two germline ends.

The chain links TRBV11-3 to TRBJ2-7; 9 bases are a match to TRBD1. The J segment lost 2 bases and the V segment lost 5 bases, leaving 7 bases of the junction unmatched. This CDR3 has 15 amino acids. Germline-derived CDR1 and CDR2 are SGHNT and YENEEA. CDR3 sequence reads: CASSQQGAKTYEQYF. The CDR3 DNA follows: TGTGCCAGCAGCCAACAGGGGGCCAAAACCTACGAGCAGTACTTC.